This TCR beta chain was captured by sequencing in a study of T cells in tuberculosis. Study at large: The T cells targeted glucose monomycolate, a mycobacterial lipid, via CD1B.

This clone appeared a few times. Thawed, overnight-rested PBMC were stained with GMM-loaded CD1B tetramer, viability dye and anti-CD3, then sorted. CD1B tetramers were loaded with Rhodococcus equi-derived C32 glucose monomycolate. Each donor contributed some 100,000 sorted tetramer-negative cells. TCR-alpha and TCR-beta chains were sequenced unpaired. Produced via immunoSEQ multiplex PCR; TCRdb's table is partial and in-frame only. The data hold roughly 59,000 clones, with around 81% observed a single time. With 0 bases clipped from V and 8 bases from J, the junction kept 5 bases outside the gene matches. Germline V lookup: CDR1 MNHGY, CDR2 SVAAGI. CDR3 length: 15 residues.

The chain is built from TRBV6-9 and TRBJ2-2; 8 nucleotides match TRBD1. This sequence was found in an adult woman with latent tuberculosis. The specimen sequenced was CD1b-GMM tetramer-negative cells sorted from PBMCs. The CDR3 reads CASSYSRQGSGELFF. CDR3 nucleotides: TGTGCCAGCAGTTATTCGAGACAGGGGAGTGGGGAGCTGTTTTTT.